Listed below are T cell receptor beta chains from one sample, sequenced in a study of PD-1 blockade in mismatch repair-deficient tumors. Generated by immunoSEQ multiplex PCR, the TCRdb table keeps only in-frame clones and is missing some. Of over 100,000 clones listed, around 80% were seen once; the top ten hold approximately 5%. Material: peripheral blood, obtained 60 to 65 weeks after starting pembrolizumab. All receptors derive from an adult with mismatch repair-deficient cancer. The CDR3 runs from the conserved cysteine through the conserved F or W. The D gene is left open where the match is weak. For some rows the clone size is stated as once, few or many, or as a class when expanded; others skip it.

j_call	v_call	d_call	clone_size	cdr3_nt	cdr3_aa
TRBJ2-2	TRBV5-4	TRBD2	once	TGTGCCAGCAGCTTTGGGACTAGAGGCGGGGAGCTGTTTTTT	CASSFGTRGGELFF
TRBJ1-3	TRBV7-9	TRBD1	-	TGTGCCAGCAGCTTGGACAGGTATGGAAACACCATATATTTT	CASSLDRYGNTIYF
TRBJ2-2	TRBV5-1	TRBD1	once	TGCGCCAGCAGTATCGGGACAGGGTCCACCGGGGAGCTGTTTTTT	CASSIGTGSTGELFF
TRBJ2-1	TRBV2	TRBD2	-	TGTGCCAGCAGCTCAAGCGGGAGTCCAAACAATGAGCAGTTCTTC	CASSSSGSPNNEQFF
TRBJ2-1	TRBV7-9	-	-	TGTGCCAGCATCCTCGGCGTCCCAGGAAGGGATGAGCAGTTCTTC	CASILGVPGRDEQFF
TRBJ2-3	TRBV2	-	once	TGTGCCAGCAGTGAAGCGCTTGTGCCCTTTCTAGGTGATACGCAGTATTTT	CASSEALVPFLGDTQYF
TRBJ1-2	TRBV6-5	-	-	TGTGCCAGCAGTTACTCTGGCAGGGTGGGCTATGGCTACACCTTC	CASSYSGRVGYGYTF
TRBJ1-1	TRBV18	-	-	TGTGCCAGCTCACCACGACCGACTCTAGACACTGAAGCTTTCTTT	CASSPRPTLDTEAFF
TRBJ2-2	TRBV2	-	-	TGTGCCAGCAGTGAATTGGCGCTAGCCAACACCGGGGAGCTGTTTTTT	CASSELALANTGELFF
TRBJ2-1	TRBV7-7	TRBD2	once	TGTGCTAGCAGCTTAGAAGGGTATCGGAGCGGGAGGGCCCGAAATGAGCAGTTCTTC	CASSLEGYRSGRARNEQFF
TRBJ2-7	TRBV11-1	TRBD2	-	TGTGCCAGCAGCACTCGGACTAGCGGAATCTACGAGCAGTACTTC	CASSTRTSGIYEQYF
TRBJ2-2	TRBV5-1	-	-	TGCGCCAGCAGGCGGGACCTGAACACCGGGGAGCTGTTTTTT	CASRRDLNTGELFF
TRBJ2-2	TRBV7-8	TRBD2	few	TGTGCCACCCAAGGGACTAGGTCACCCGGGGAGCTGTTTTTT	CATQGTRSPGELFF
TRBJ2-1	TRBV7-3	TRBD2	-	TGTGCCAGCAGCATGGCGGGAGGGGTGGGCAATGAGCAGTTCTTC	CASSMAGGVGNEQFF
TRBJ2-1	TRBV6-6	TRBD2	-	TGTGCCAGCAGTTACTCGTGGGGGAGGGACAATGAGCAGTTCTTC	CASSYSWGRDNEQFF
TRBJ2-2	TRBV9	-	-	TGTGCCAGCAGCGTAGGGCAGAACACCGGGGAGCTGTTTTTT	CASSVGQNTGELFF
TRBJ2-7	TRBV2	TRBD2	once	TGTGCCAGCCAGACCTGGGCTAGCGGGAGGGCCGAGCAGTACTTC	CASQTWASGRAEQYF
TRBJ2-1	TRBV11-2	-	-	TGTGCCAGCAGCGGGCAGAGCTCCTACAATGAGCAGTTCTTC	CASSGQSSYNEQFF
TRBJ2-1	TRBV5-6	-	-	TGTGCCAGCAGCCTGGGGGGATACAATGAGCAGTTCTTC	CASSLGGYNEQFF
TRBJ2-6	TRBV19	-	-	TGTGCCAGTAGTAGCGAGATAGAGGGGGCCAACGTCCTGACTTTC	CASSSEIEGANVLTF
TRBJ1-2	TRBV6-1	-	medium-sized	TGTGCCAGCAGCCGAAGCGTTGAGGCCAATGGCTACACCTTC	CASSRSVEANGYTF
TRBJ1-1	TRBV4-3	-	-	TGCGCCAGCAGCCAAGATTATAGTCCTGAAGCTTTCTTT	CASSQDYSPEAFF
TRBJ2-5	TRBV28	TRBD1	-	TGTGCCAGCAGGATACAGGGGAGTTACCAAGAGACCCAGTACTTC	CASRIQGSYQETQYF
TRBJ2-2	TRBV2	TRBD1	-	TGTGCCAGCAGTCTACCCGGGACAGGGGGTACCGGGGAGCTGTTTTTT	CASSLPGTGGTGELFF
TRBJ2-6	TRBV7-2	TRBD1	-	TGTGCCAGCAGCTTAATCGGACAGGGTTTCGACTCTGGGGCCAACGTCCTGACTTTC	CASSLIGQGFDSGANVLTF
TRBJ2-7	TRBV27	-	-	TGTGCCAGTGGACCGCGCTACGAGCAGTACTTC	CASGPRYEQYF
TRBJ1-1	TRBV5-1	-	-	TGCGCCAGCAGCTTGGATCCGGGCACTGAAGCTTTCTTT	CASSLDPGTEAFF
TRBJ1-5	TRBV19	-	-	TGTGCCAGTAGCCAAGGATCCGGGGGCGTGGGTTCCCAGCCCCAGCATTTT	CASSQGSGGVGSQPQHF
TRBJ2-1	TRBV15	TRBD2	-	TGTGCCACCAGCAGAGATGGGTTAGCGGGAGATGAGCAGTTCTTC	CATSRDGLAGDEQFF
TRBJ1-5	TRBV7-6	-	-	TGTGCCAGCAGCTTATTATCACCGGGCCAGCCCCAGCATTTT	CASSLLSPGQPQHF
TRBJ2-7	TRBV2	TRBD2	-	TGTGCCAGCGGGCGGGAGGCCTACGAGCAGTACTTC	CASGREAYEQYF
TRBJ2-3	TRBV9	-	once	TGTGCCAGCAGCGTAGCCGGTCGGAGCGGGACAGATACGCAGTATTTT	CASSVAGRSGTDTQYF
TRBJ2-2	TRBV25-1	TRBD2	-	TGTGCCAGCAGTGAGATTAGCGGGAGGGCCAGCGGGGAGCTGTTTTTT	CASSEISGRASGELFF
TRBJ1-1	TRBV28	-	-	TGTGCCAGCAGTTTTGGGACATTTGAAGCTTTCTTT	CASSFGTFEAFF
TRBJ1-1	TRBV4-1	-	-	TGCGCCAGCAGCCAATTCGGCGAAGCTTTCTTT	CASSQFGEAFF
TRBJ1-2	TRBV27	-	-	-	CASSSSTTAYGYTF
TRBJ2-5	TRBV4-1	TRBD2	-	TGCGCCAGCTCTGAAACGGCGGGAGGTTTGGGAGAGACCCAGTACTTC	CASSETAGGLGETQYF
TRBJ1-2	TRBV5-5	-	-	TGTGCCAGCAGCCCTCTCCGGGGAGAGACGAACTATGGCTACACCTTC	CASSPLRGETNYGYTF
TRBJ2-7	TRBV21-1	-	-	TGTGCCAGCAGCAAAGTGTCTATGGGACAGGGTTGCTACGAGCAGTACTTC	CASSKVSMGQGCYEQYF
TRBJ2-7	TRBV4-3	TRBD2	-	TGCGCCAGCAGCCAAGATTTAGCGGGAGCATACGAGCAGTACTTC	CASSQDLAGAYEQYF
TRBJ2-1	TRBV7-9	TRBD2	-	TGTGCCAGCAGCTTTCTAGGGACTAGCAGTGAGCAGTTCTTC	CASSFLGTSSEQFF
TRBJ2-1	TRBV11-3	TRBD1	-	TGTGCCAGCAGCTTAGTTGGGGGACAGGGGGCTTACGAGCAGTTCTTC	CASSLVGGQGAYEQFF
TRBJ2-2	TRBV29-1	-	few	TGCAGCGCTGGGGACACAGAAATATTGACCGGGGAGCTGTTTTTT	CSAGDTEILTGELFF
TRBJ2-2	TRBV5-4	-	-	TGTGCCAGCAGCTTTAAGGGACGGGTCGGGGAGCTGTTTTTT	CASSFKGRVGELFF
TRBJ1-1	TRBV14	-	-	TGTGCCAGCAGCCCTTTAGGGAGGAACACTGAAGCTTTCTTT	CASSPLGRNTEAFF
TRBJ1-2	TRBV5-6	TRBD1	-	TGTGCCAGCAGCGCTACAGGGGAGGGGGGCTACACCTTC	CASSATGEGGYTF
TRBJ2-7	TRBV30	TRBD2	-	TGTGCCAAGAACGGGGGGAACAGAAATTCCTACGAGCAGTACTTC	CAKNGGNRNSYEQYF
TRBJ1-2	TRBV5-6	-	-	TGTGCCAGCAGCTTGGTAGGGGATCGTGGCTACACCTTC	CASSLVGDRGYTF
TRBJ2-7	TRBV7-8	TRBD2	-	TGTGCCAGCAGTAGAATCGGGACTAGCGGAGAGGGCGAGCAGTACTTC	CASSRIGTSGEGEQYF
TRBJ2-1	TRBV19	-	few	TGTGCCAGTAGTATCCGGGGGGCCAATGAGCAGTTCTTC	CASSIRGANEQFF